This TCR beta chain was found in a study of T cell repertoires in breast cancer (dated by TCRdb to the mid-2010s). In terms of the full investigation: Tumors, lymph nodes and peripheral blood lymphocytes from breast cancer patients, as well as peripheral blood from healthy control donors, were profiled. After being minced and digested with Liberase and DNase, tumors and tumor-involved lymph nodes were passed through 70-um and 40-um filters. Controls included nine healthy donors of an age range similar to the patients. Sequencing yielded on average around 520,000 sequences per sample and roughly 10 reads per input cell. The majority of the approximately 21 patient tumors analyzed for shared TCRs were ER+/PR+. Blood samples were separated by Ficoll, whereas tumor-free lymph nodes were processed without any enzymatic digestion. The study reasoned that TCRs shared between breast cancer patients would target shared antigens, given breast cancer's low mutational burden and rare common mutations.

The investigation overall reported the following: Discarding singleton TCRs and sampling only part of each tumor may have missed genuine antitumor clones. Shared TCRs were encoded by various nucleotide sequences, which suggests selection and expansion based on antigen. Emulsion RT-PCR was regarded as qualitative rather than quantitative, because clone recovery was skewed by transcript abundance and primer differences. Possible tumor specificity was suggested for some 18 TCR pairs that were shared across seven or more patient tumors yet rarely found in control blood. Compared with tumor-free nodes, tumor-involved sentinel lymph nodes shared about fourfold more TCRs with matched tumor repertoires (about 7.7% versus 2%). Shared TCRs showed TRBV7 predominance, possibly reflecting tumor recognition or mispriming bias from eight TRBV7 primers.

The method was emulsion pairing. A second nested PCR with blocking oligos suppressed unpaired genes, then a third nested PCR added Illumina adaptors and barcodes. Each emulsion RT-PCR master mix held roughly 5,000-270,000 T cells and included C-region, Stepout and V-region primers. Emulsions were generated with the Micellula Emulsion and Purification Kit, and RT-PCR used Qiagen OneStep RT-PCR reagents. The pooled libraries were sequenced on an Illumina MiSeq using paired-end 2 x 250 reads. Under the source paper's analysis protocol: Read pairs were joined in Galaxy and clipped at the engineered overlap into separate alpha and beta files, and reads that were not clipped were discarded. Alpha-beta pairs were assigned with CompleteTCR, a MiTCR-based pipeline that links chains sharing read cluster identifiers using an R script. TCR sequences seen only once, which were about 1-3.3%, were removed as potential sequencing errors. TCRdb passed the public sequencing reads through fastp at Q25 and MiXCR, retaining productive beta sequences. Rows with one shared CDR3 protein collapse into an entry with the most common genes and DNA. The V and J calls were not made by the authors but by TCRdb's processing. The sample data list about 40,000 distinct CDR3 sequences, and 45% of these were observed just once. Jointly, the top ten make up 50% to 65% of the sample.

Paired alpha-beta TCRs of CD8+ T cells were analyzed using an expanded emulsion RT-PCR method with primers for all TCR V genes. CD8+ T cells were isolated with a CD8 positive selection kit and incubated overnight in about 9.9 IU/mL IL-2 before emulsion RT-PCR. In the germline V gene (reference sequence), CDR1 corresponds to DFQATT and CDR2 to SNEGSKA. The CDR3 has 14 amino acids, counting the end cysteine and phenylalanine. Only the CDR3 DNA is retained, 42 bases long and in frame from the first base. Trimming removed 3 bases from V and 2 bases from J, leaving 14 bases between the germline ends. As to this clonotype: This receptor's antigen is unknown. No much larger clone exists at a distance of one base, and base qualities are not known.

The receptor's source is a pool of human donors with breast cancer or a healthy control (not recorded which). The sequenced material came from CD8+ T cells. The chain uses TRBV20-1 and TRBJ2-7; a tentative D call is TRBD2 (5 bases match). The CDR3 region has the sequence CSARPPGTTYEQYF. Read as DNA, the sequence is TGCAGTGCTAGGCCACCGGGAACCACCTACGAGCAGTACTTC.